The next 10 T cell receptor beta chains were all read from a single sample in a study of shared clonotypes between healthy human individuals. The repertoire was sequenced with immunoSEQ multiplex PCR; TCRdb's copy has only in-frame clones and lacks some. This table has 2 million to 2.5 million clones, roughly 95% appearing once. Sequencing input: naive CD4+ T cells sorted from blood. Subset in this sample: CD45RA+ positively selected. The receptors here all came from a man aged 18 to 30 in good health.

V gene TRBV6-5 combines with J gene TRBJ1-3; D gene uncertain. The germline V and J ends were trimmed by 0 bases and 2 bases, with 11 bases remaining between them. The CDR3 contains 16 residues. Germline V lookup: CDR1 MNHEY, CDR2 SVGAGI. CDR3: CASSYSSEGAGNTIYF. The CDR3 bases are TGTGCCAGCAGTTACTCGTCAGAGGGAGCTGGAAACACCATATATTTT.

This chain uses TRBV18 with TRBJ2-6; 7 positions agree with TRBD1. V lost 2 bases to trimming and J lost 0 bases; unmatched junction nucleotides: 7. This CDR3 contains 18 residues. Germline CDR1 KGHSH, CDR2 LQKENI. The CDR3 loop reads CASSPLATGISGANVLTF. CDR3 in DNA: TGTGCCAGCTCACCATTGGCGACAGGGATCTCTGGGGCCAACGTCCTGACTTTC.

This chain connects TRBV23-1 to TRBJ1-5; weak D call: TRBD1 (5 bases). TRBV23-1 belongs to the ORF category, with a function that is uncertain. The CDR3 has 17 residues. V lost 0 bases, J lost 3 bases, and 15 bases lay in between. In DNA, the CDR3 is TGCGCCAGCAGTCAATCTTTCCCCACGGGGCACAATCAGCCCCAGCATTTT. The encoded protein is CASSQSFPTGHNQPQHF.

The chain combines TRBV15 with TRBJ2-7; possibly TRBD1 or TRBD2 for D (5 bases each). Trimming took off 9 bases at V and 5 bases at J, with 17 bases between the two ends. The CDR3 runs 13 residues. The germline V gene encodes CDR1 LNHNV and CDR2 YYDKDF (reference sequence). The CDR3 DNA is TGTGCCACGCAACCTCAGCTGGGGGACGAGCAGTACTTC. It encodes CATQPQLGDEQYF. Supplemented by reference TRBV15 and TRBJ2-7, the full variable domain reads DAMVIQNPRYQVTQFGKPVTLSCSQTLNHNVMYWYQQKSSQAPKLLFHYYDKDFNNEADTPDNFQSRRPNTSFCFLDIRSPGLGDTAMYLCATQPQLGDEQYFGPGTRLTVT.

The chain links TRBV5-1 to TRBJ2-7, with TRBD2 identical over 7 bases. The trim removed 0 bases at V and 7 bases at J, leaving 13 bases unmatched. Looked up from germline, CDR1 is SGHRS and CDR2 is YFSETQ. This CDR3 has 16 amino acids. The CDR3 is CASSLESASGLGEQYF. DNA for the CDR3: TGCGCCAGCAGCTTGGAGTCAGCTAGCGGCTTAGGGGAGCAGTACTTC.

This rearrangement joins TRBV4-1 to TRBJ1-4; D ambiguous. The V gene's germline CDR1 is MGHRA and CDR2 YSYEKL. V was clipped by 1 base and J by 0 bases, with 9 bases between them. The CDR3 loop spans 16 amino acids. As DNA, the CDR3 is TGCGCCAGCAGCCAAGTTAGATATTCAACTAATGAAAAACTGTTTTTT. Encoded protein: CASSQVRYSTNEKLFF.

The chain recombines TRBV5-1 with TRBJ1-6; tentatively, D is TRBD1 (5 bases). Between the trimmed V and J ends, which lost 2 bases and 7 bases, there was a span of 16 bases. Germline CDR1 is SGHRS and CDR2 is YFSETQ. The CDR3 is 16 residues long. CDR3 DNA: TGCGCCAGCAGCTTCTCGGGGGAGTTGGCCAATTCACCCCTCCACTTT. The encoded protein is CASSFSGELANSPLHF.

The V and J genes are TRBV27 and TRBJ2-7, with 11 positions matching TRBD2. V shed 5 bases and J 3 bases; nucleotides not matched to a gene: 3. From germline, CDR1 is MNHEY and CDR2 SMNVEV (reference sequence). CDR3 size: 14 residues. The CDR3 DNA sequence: TGTGCCAGCAGTAAGACTAGCGGGATCTACGAGCAGTACTTC. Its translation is CASSKTSGIYEQYF.

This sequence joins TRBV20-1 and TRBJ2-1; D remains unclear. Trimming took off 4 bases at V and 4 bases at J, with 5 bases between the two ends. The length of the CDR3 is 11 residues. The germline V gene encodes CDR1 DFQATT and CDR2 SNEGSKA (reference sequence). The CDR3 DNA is TGCAGTGCTAACGTGTACAATGAGCAGTTCTTC. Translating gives CSANVYNEQFF.

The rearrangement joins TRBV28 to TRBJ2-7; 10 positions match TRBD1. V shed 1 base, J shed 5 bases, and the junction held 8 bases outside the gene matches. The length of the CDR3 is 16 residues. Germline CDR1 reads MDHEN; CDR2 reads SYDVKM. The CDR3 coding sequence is TGTGCCAGCAGTTTATCTTCCGGGACAGGGGTCCACGAGCAGTACTTC. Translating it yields CASSLSSGTGVHEQYF.